The entry that follows covers one T cell receptor (beta chain) sequence. Antigen: not known. The assay ran at deep level. Only in-frame clones appear in the TCRdb table, and some are missing; sequencing was by immunoSEQ multiplex PCR. The sample has under 1,900,000 clones; about 98.5% are singletons. Trimming took 0 bases from V and 7 from J, leaving 14 bases between them. The CDR3 totals 15 residues. Germline CDR1 SGDLS, CDR2 YYNGEE. The sample belongs to a study of shared clonotypes between healthy human individuals. Study at large: Every donor yielded three CD4 naive, three CD4 memory, two CD8 naive and one CD8 memory plate. Whole-study findings and limits: Generation probability values for non-shared clonotypes were lower than those for clonotypes shared by all four donors. An anticipated effect of sequencing depth on clonotype sharing among donors was recognized.

The sample taken for sequencing was naive CD4+ T cells sorted from blood. Regarding subset: CD45RA+ positively selected. This chain uses TRBV9 with TRBJ2-1; D gene ambiguous. The sequence was collected from a man between 25 and 39 years old in good health. In DNA, the CDR3 is TGTGCCAGCAGCGTAGGCGGCTCCTCTGGGAATGAGCAGTTCTTC. Translating it yields CASSVGGSSGNEQFF.